These 18 T cell receptor beta chains were all obtained from the same sample, sequenced in a study of blood T cell repertoires in COVID-19. Repertoires were generated with immunoSEQ multiplex PCR, while TCRdb's copy carries only in-frame clones and drops some. The sample shows approximately 300,000 clones, roughly 90% of them seen only once. The material sequenced was peripheral blood. The source of these receptors is a man aged 18 to 35 who had recovered from COVID-19.

The chain carries TRBV11-2 and TRBJ2-1, with D unresolved. Germline V gives CDR1 SGHAT, CDR2 FQNNGV. CDR3 size: 13 residues. Trimming pared 1 base from V and 10 bases from J, leaving 11 bases between. The CDR3 reads CASSLGASGEQFF. DNA for the CDR3: TGTGCCAGCAGCTTAGGTGCTAGTGGCGAGCAGTTCTTC.

This sequence joins TRBV6-1 and TRBJ1-6; 11 bases match TRBD1. The CDR3 is 16 amino acids. Per germline, CDR1 MNHNS and CDR2 SASEGT. The V gene end was trimmed by 1 base and the J gene end by 9 bases; junction bases not matched to a gene: 5. CDR3: CASSEGVGQGVSPLHF. DNA for the CDR3: TGTGCCAGCAGTGAAGGGGTGGGACAGGGGGTTTCACCCCTCCACTTT.

The chain links TRBV29-1 to TRBJ2-1, with D tentatively TRBD2 (5 bases). The CDR3 has 16 amino acids. Trimming removed 1 base from V and 0 bases from J, with 13 bases in between. Germline lookup yields CDR1 SQVTM and CDR2 ANQGSEA. CDR3 in DNA: TGCAGCGTTGAAGTCACGACGGCGGGCTCCTACAATGAGCAGTTCTTC. Amino acids: CSVEVTTAGSYNEQFF.

The genes are TRBV2 and TRBJ1-6; the D is unclear. This CDR3 contains 14 residues. V lost 6 bases, J lost 10 bases, and 16 bases lay in between. Germline V gives CDR1 SNHLY, CDR2 FYNNEI. CDR3 coding DNA: TGTGCCAGCAGGGAGGAGGGAATGGGCTCACCCCTCCACTTT. Translation gives CASREEGMGSPLHF. The full variable domain, in which reference TRBV2 and TRBJ1-6 provide the parts outside the CDR3, is EPEVTQTPSHQVTQMGQEVILRCVPISNHLYFYWYRQILGQKVEFLVSFYNNEISEKSEIFDDQFSVERPDGSNFTLKIRSTKLEDSAMYFCASREEGMGSPLHFGNGTRLTVT.

The chain has TRBV30 and TRBJ2-1; weak D call: TRBD1 (6 bases). This CDR3 contains 15 residues. The V end lost 2 bases, the J end lost 5 bases, and 16 bases lay between the germline ends. Germline CDR1 and CDR2: GTSNPN and SVGIG (reference sequence). The CDR3 loop is CAWSPKQGAHNEQFF. CDR3 nucleotide sequence: TGTGCCTGGAGTCCAAAACAGGGAGCTCACAATGAGCAGTTCTTC.

V is TRBV19 and J is TRBJ2-5; 10 positions agree with TRBD2. CDR1 LNHDA and CDR2 SQIVND come from the germline V gene (reference sequence). Trimming cost V 1 base and J 1 base; bases outside gene matches: 3. The CDR3 covers 16 residues. For the CDR3, the DNA is TGTGCCAGTAGTATAGGGACTAGCGGACGCCAAGAGACCCAGTACTTC. Encoded protein: CASSIGTSGRQETQYF.

The table lists this clone with a few counts. The J gene is TRBJ2-1, the V gene TRBV18; 12 nucleotides agree with TRBD2. The germline V gene has CDR1 KGHSH and CDR2 LQKENI. V dropped 4 bases and J dropped 4; count of bases not matched to a gene: 8. This CDR3 has 17 amino acids. The CDR3 DNA follows: TGTGCCAGCTCACTCCGGACTAGCGGGACAGCTTACAATGAGCAGTTCTTC. It translates to CASSLRTSGTAYNEQFF.

This chain uses TRBV19 with TRBJ2-1; 12 positions match TRBD2. Germline CDR1 is LNHDA and CDR2 is SQIVND (reference sequence). With V trimmed by 0 bases and J by 10 bases, 10 bases remained unmatched. The CDR3 spans 17 residues. CDR3 region: CASSIDRASGRAREQFF. CDR3 bases: TGTGCCAGTAGTATAGATCGGGCTAGCGGGAGGGCCAGGGAGCAGTTCTTC.

V is TRBV5-1 and J is TRBJ2-7; 11 positions agree with TRBD2. This CDR3 spans 15 amino acids. Unmatched junction bases numbered 10, after V lost 8 bases and J lost 3 bases. Germline V gene lookup returns CDR1 SGHRS and CDR2 YFSETQ. CDR3 sequence (DNA): TGCGCCAGAGCTTGGAGACTAGCGGGGTTCTACGAGCAGTACTTC. Translating gives CARAWRLAGFYEQYF.

The chain carries TRBV7-2 and TRBJ2-1; D ambiguous. V lost 3 bases and J lost 0, with 9 bases in between. This CDR3 is 15 amino acids long. Germline CDR1 is SGHTA and CDR2 is FQGNSA. CDR3 residues: CASSFGYSSYNEQFF. The CDR3 DNA is TGTGCCAGCAGCTTCGGGTATAGCTCCTACAATGAGCAGTTCTTC.

The V and J genes are TRBV4-3 and TRBJ1-2; the match to TRBD1 covers 7 bases. V was pared by 0 bases and J by 5 bases, with 9 bases of the junction left unmatched. The CDR3 covers 16 residues. CDR1 is LGHNA, CDR2 YSLEER, per germline. As DNA, the CDR3 is TGCGCCAGCAGCCAAGATCCCAGGGGGGAGAAGTATGGCTACACCTTC. This encodes CASSQDPRGEKYGYTF.

The V gene is TRBV10-3, the J gene TRBJ2-3; possibly TRBD2 for D (5 bases). Germline V gene sequence: CDR1 ENHRY, CDR2 SYGVKD. Trimming left V 4 bases short and J 0 bases short, with 14 bases between. This CDR3 is 16 amino acids long. In nucleotides, the CDR3 is TGTGCCATCAGTGGGAGCGGTAAAGGGAGCACAGATACGCAGTATTTT. Residues: CAISGSGKGSTDTQYF.

The chain has TRBV27 and TRBJ1-1; 7 bases fit TRBD1. The CDR3 is 14 amino acids. Germline CDR1 reads MNHEY; CDR2 reads SMNVEV (reference sequence). With V trimmed by 4 bases and J by 4 bases, 6 bases remained unmatched. The CDR3 coding sequence is TGTGCCAGCAGTTATAGGGGGCATGGCACTGAAGCTTTCTTT. Translating it yields CASSYRGHGTEAFF.

The rearrangement uses TRBV4-2 and TRBJ1-3; 8 nucleotides line up with TRBD1. J was trimmed by 0 bases and V by 4 bases; bases with no gene match: 8. Germline lookup yields CDR1 LGHNA and CDR2 YNFKEQ. The CDR3 covers 17 residues. Written as DNA, the CDR3 is TGTGCCAGCAGCCCACCGGGACAGGTTATCTCTGGAAACACCATATATTTT. It yields the protein CASSPPGQVISGNTIYF.

V is TRBV7-3 and J is TRBJ2-1; 8 positions agree with TRBD2. The germline V gene encodes CDR1 SGHTA and CDR2 FQGTGA. V shed 0 bases, J shed 8 bases, and the junction held 6 bases outside the gene matches. The CDR3 consists of 15 residues. This CDR3 is CASSLTAGDLDEQFF. The DNA of the CDR3 is TGTGCCAGCAGCTTAACAGCGGGAGATTTGGATGAGCAGTTCTTC.

This clone appeared a single time. The chain's CDR3 is CASSYRGEGSYEQYF. CDR3 nucleotides: TGTGCCAGCAGTTACAGGGGTGAGGGATCCTACGAGCAGTACTTC. The rearrangement links TRBV27 to TRBJ2-7, with 7 nucleotides matching TRBD1. Germline CDR1 and CDR2: MNHEY and SMNVEV (reference sequence). Trimming took 4 bases from V and 1 from J; bases not matched to a gene: 7. The CDR3 is made up of 15 amino acids.

The gene calls are TRBV3-1 (or the pseudogene TRBV3-2) and TRBJ1-6; D uncertain. The CDR3 is 11 residues long. Germline CDR1 LGHDT, CDR2 YNNKEL (reference sequence). The ends were cut back, 5 bases at V and 13 bases at J, with 9 bases in the middle. The CDR3 DNA follows: TGTGCCAGCAGCTCCCGAGGGCCCCTCCACTTT. Its translation: CASSSRGPLHF.

This sequence joins TRBV5-1 and TRBJ1-3; 11 bases match TRBD1. Germline trimming cut 4 bases from V and 0 bases from J; bases unmatched to any gene: 12. The CDR3 covers 19 residues. Per germline, CDR1 SGHRS and CDR2 YFSETQ. CDR3 nucleotides: TGCGCCAGCAGCGCTTTCCCGGGACAGGGGGTTTACTCTGGAAACACCATATATTTT. It yields the protein CASSAFPGQGVYSGNTIYF.